The rows below give T cell receptor beta chains drawn from one sample of a study of cytomegalovirus exposure and HLA in healthy donors. TCRdb keeps only in-frame clones here, not all; method: immunoSEQ multiplex PCR. The sample contains around 120,000 clones, 60% to 80% of which appear only once. Sequences were obtained from PBMCs. These receptors all stem from a man aged 50 to 59 in good health and CMV-seropositive. CDR3s include the opening cysteine and the closing phenylalanine or tryptophan. The D gene is left open where the match is weak. Some rows mark clone size as missing; the rest say once, few, many or name a class of expanded clone.

len: 15; j_gene: TRBJ2-7; abundance: .; d_gene: .; v_gene: TRBV18; CDR3nt: TGTGCCAGCTCACGGGGAGGGGGAAGCTCCTACGAGCAGTACTTC; CDR3aa: CASSRGGGSSYEQYF
len: 15; j_gene: TRBJ1-3; abundance: once; d_gene: TRBD1; v_gene: TRBV6-1; CDR3nt: TGTGCCAGCAACCACAATGACAGGGTTGGAAGCACCATATATTTT; CDR3aa: CASNHNDRVGSTIYF
len: 16; j_gene: TRBJ2-7; abundance: .; d_gene: TRBD2; v_gene: TRBV29-1; CDR3nt: TGCAGCGTTGAAGGACAAGGGACTAGTGGGAGCTACGAGCAGTACTTC; CDR3aa: CSVEGQGTSGSYEQYF
len: 14; j_gene: TRBJ2-7; abundance: .; d_gene: TRBD1; v_gene: TRBV19; CDR3nt: TGTGCCAGTAGTATCGGACAGGGGGCTACCCAGCAGTACTTC; CDR3aa: CASSIGQGATQQYF
len: 13; j_gene: TRBJ1-5; abundance: once; d_gene: .; v_gene: TRBV19; CDR3nt: TGTGCCAGCTCTCCCGGGGTCAATCAGCCCCAGCATTTT; CDR3aa: CASSPGVNQPQHF
len: 16; j_gene: TRBJ1-4; abundance: .; d_gene: TRBD1; v_gene: TRBV5-1; CDR3nt: TGCGCCAGCAGCCCTTTACCCACAGGGGCAAATGAAAAACTGTTTTTT; CDR3aa: CASSPLPTGANEKLFF
len: 14; j_gene: TRBJ2-2; abundance: few; d_gene: .; v_gene: TRBV5-1; CDR3nt: TGCGCCAGCAGCTTGGGACAATTCACCGGGGAGCTGTTTTTT; CDR3aa: CASSLGQFTGELFF
len: 12; j_gene: TRBJ2-7; abundance: .; d_gene: .; v_gene: TRBV7-3; CDR3nt: TGTGCCAGCAGCTCAGCGGGTTACGAGCAGTACTTC; CDR3aa: CASSSAGYEQYF
len: 14; j_gene: TRBJ1-2; abundance: .; d_gene: .; v_gene: TRBV28; CDR3nt: TGTGCCAGCAGTTTATTCGGTAATAACTATGGCTACACCTTC; CDR3aa: CASSLFGNNYGYTF
len: 15; j_gene: TRBJ2-3; abundance: .; d_gene: TRBD1; v_gene: TRBV2; CDR3nt: TGTGCCAGCAGAGAACAGGGGTCTAGCACAGATACGCAGTATTTT; CDR3aa: CASREQGSSTDTQYF
len: 14; j_gene: TRBJ1-6; abundance: once; d_gene: .; v_gene: TRBV19; CDR3nt: TGTGCCAGTAATCACCGGGCGGACACCTTACTCCTCCACTTT; CDR3aa: CASNHRADTLLLHF
len: 15; j_gene: TRBJ2-5; abundance: .; d_gene: .; v_gene: TRBV7-2; CDR3nt: TGTGCCAGCAGCTTAGAAGGGGCACAGAGAGAGACCCAGTACTTC; CDR3aa: CASSLEGAQRETQYF
len: 16; j_gene: TRBJ2-1; abundance: .; d_gene: .; v_gene: TRBV19; CDR3nt: TGTGCCAGTTCCCTTCGCCGGACAATCAAGGTCAATGAGCAGTTCTTC; CDR3aa: CASSLRRTIKVNEQFF
len: 14; j_gene: TRBJ2-1; abundance: .; d_gene: .; v_gene: TRBV30; CDR3nt: TGTGCCTGGAGTGTAGGGGACTTCAACAATGAGCAGTTCTTC; CDR3aa: CAWSVGDFNNEQFF
len: 14; j_gene: TRBJ2-7; abundance: once; d_gene: TRBD1; v_gene: TRBV5-1; CDR3nt: TGCGCCAGCAGCTTGAGACAGGGGACACTCGAGCAGTACTTC; CDR3aa: CASSLRQGTLEQYF
len: 15; j_gene: TRBJ2-1; abundance: .; d_gene: .; v_gene: TRBV19; CDR3nt: TGTGCCAGTAGTACCTCCGGAACTAGCTTCGGGGAGCAGTTCTTC; CDR3aa: CASSTSGTSFGEQFF
len: 14; j_gene: TRBJ2-1; abundance: .; d_gene: TRBD2; v_gene: TRBV6-1; CDR3nt: TGTGCCACCCTACTAGCGGGGGCCTACAATGAGCAGTTCTTC; CDR3aa: CATLLAGAYNEQFF
len: 13; j_gene: TRBJ2-7; abundance: .; d_gene: .; v_gene: TRBV29-1; CDR3nt: TGCAGCGTTGAAATAGCAGGGGTCTACGAGCAGTACTTC; CDR3aa: CSVEIAGVYEQYF
len: 13; j_gene: TRBJ1-4; abundance: few; d_gene: .; v_gene: TRBV6-6; CDR3nt: TGTGCCAGCCGGGAGGGGGGGGCCGGGAAACTGTTTTTT; CDR3aa: CASREGGAGKLFF
len: 14; j_gene: TRBJ2-1; abundance: .; d_gene: TRBD2; v_gene: TRBV9; CDR3nt: TGTGCCAGCAGCGTAACTTTAGGGAGGGATGAGCAGTTCTTC; CDR3aa: CASSVTLGRDEQFF
len: 13; j_gene: TRBJ2-7; abundance: .; d_gene: .; v_gene: TRBV11-2; CDR3nt: TGTGCCAGCAGCTTAGAACGGGGTGGCGAGCAGTACTTC; CDR3aa: CASSLERGGEQYF
len: 14; j_gene: TRBJ1-6; abundance: many; d_gene: TRBD1; v_gene: TRBV4-3; CDR3nt: TGCGCCAGCAGCCCCCAGGGGGTAAGGGAACCCCTCCACTTT; CDR3aa: CASSPQGVREPLHF
len: 19; j_gene: TRBJ1-1; abundance: few; d_gene: .; v_gene: TRBV5-6; CDR3nt: TGTGCCAGCAGCTTGGGGGGGCGACAGATATACTCTATGAACACTGAAGCTTTCTTT; CDR3aa: CASSLGGRQIYSMNTEAFF
len: 12; j_gene: TRBJ2-5; abundance: .; d_gene: .; v_gene: TRBV7-2; CDR3nt: TGTGCCAGCAGCCGCGCCCAAGAGACCCAGTACTTC; CDR3aa: CASSRAQETQYF
len: 13; j_gene: TRBJ1-1; abundance: .; d_gene: .; v_gene: TRBV28; CDR3nt: TGTGCCAGCAGTCGCTCCAGGGTCACTGAAGCTTTCTTT; CDR3aa: CASSRSRVTEAFF
len: 14; j_gene: TRBJ1-2; abundance: .; d_gene: .; v_gene: TRBV18; CDR3nt: TGTGCCAGCTCCCCAGCGGGGGCCACCTATGGCTACACCTTC; CDR3aa: CASSPAGATYGYTF
len: 15; j_gene: TRBJ2-2; abundance: .; d_gene: .; v_gene: TRBV6-6; CDR3nt: TGTGCCAGCAGTCCCCTTTCAGCGAATGCCGGGGAGCTGTTTTTT; CDR3aa: CASSPLSANAGELFF
len: 15; j_gene: TRBJ2-2; abundance: .; d_gene: TRBD2; v_gene: TRBV7-7; CDR3nt: TGTGCCAGCAGCCCCGGGGTAGCGGGAGCCGGGGAGCTGTTTTTT; CDR3aa: CASSPGVAGAGELFF
len: 16; j_gene: TRBJ1-3; abundance: .; d_gene: TRBD1; v_gene: TRBV5-1; CDR3nt: TGCGCCAGCAGCTGGGACAGAGTGGGCTCTGGAAACACCATATATTTT; CDR3aa: CASSWDRVGSGNTIYF
len: 13; j_gene: TRBJ2-7; abundance: .; d_gene: .; v_gene: TRBV5-1; CDR3nt: TGCGCCAGCAGCTCCCGGGGTCTCTACGAGCAGTACTTC; CDR3aa: CASSSRGLYEQYF
len: 12; j_gene: TRBJ1-2; abundance: .; d_gene: .; v_gene: TRBV28; CDR3nt: TGTGCCAGCAGCCTCGGGGGGTATGGCTACACCTTC; CDR3aa: CASSLGGYGYTF
len: 16; j_gene: TRBJ2-3; abundance: .; d_gene: TRBD2; v_gene: TRBV7-2; CDR3nt: TGTGCCAGCAGCCCCCGAGGGACTAGCATGCCAGATACGCAGTATTTT; CDR3aa: CASSPRGTSMPDTQYF
len: 14; j_gene: TRBJ1-6; abundance: .; d_gene: .; v_gene: TRBV10-1; CDR3nt: TGCGCCAGCAGTGAGTCGTTCGGGAATTCACCCCTCCACTTT; CDR3aa: CASSESFGNSPLHF
len: 15; j_gene: TRBJ2-7; abundance: few; d_gene: TRBD1; v_gene: TRBV6-6; CDR3nt: TGTGCCAGCAGTTACTCGAAAGGGGGCATCAACGAGCAGTACTTC; CDR3aa: CASSYSKGGINEQYF
len: 14; j_gene: TRBJ2-1; abundance: once; d_gene: .; v_gene: TRBV10-2; CDR3nt: TGCGCCAGCAGTGAGCGACTAGTGGTGAATGAGCAGTTCTTC; CDR3aa: CASSERLVVNEQFF
len: 16; j_gene: TRBJ2-1; abundance: .; d_gene: TRBD2; v_gene: TRBV4-1; CDR3nt: TGCGCCAGCAGCCAAGGGAGCGGGAGGGCCTACAATGAGCAGTTCTTC; CDR3aa: CASSQGSGRAYNEQFF
len: 17; j_gene: TRBJ2-5; abundance: .; d_gene: TRBD2; v_gene: TRBV11-2; CDR3nt: TGTGCCAGCAGCCCAGGCCTGAGCGGGGGGCAGGGAGAGACCCAGTACTTC; CDR3aa: CASSPGLSGGQGETQYF
len: 13; j_gene: TRBJ1-6; abundance: few; d_gene: TRBD1; v_gene: TRBV5-5; CDR3nt: TGTGCCAGCAGCTTCAACAGGGGGTCACCCCTCCACTTT; CDR3aa: CASSFNRGSPLHF
len: 14; j_gene: TRBJ1-5; abundance: .; d_gene: TRBD1; v_gene: TRBV19; CDR3nt: TGTGCCAGTAGTCCCGGACAGGGGGGCCAGCCCCAGCATTTT; CDR3aa: CASSPGQGGQPQHF
len: 14; j_gene: TRBJ2-6; abundance: .; d_gene: .; v_gene: TRBV6-6; CDR3nt: TGTGCCAGCAGCCAGGCCGCGGGGGCCAACGTCCTGACTTTC; CDR3aa: CASSQAAGANVLTF
len: 15; j_gene: TRBJ2-2; abundance: .; d_gene: TRBD1; v_gene: TRBV19; CDR3nt: TGTGCCAGTACTCCTGGACAGGGGGGTCCCGGGGAGCTGTTTTTT; CDR3aa: CASTPGQGGPGELFF
len: 15; j_gene: TRBJ1-2; abundance: .; d_gene: TRBD1; v_gene: TRBV6-5; CDR3nt: TGTGCCAGCAGTTACTCCGGACAGGGGGGGAATGGCTACACCTTC; CDR3aa: CASSYSGQGGNGYTF
len: 18; j_gene: TRBJ2-3; abundance: .; d_gene: TRBD2; v_gene: TRBV2; CDR3nt: TGTGCCAGCAGGTGGTGGCAGCGGGGGGGAACTAGCACAGATACGCAGTATTTT; CDR3aa: CASRWWQRGGTSTDTQYF
len: 15; j_gene: TRBJ2-7; abundance: .; d_gene: .; v_gene: TRBV19; CDR3nt: TGTGCCAGTAGTCTCCGGGACACTTCATGGGCTGTGCAGTACTTC; CDR3aa: CASSLRDTSWAVQYF
len: 13; j_gene: TRBJ1-2; abundance: .; d_gene: .; v_gene: TRBV28; CDR3nt: TGTGCCAGCACTGCAGGGGTTAACTATGGCTACACCTTC; CDR3aa: CASTAGVNYGYTF
len: 15; j_gene: TRBJ2-1; abundance: once; d_gene: .; v_gene: TRBV2; CDR3nt: TGTGCCAGCAGCCTAACAGGGTTGGGTAACAATGAGCAGTTCTTC; CDR3aa: CASSLTGLGNNEQFF
len: 12; j_gene: TRBJ1-1; abundance: .; d_gene: .; v_gene: TRBV30; CDR3nt: TGTGCCTCAAACAGGGTTCAAGCCGTCGCTTTCTTT; CDR3aa: CASNRVQAVAFF
len: 15; j_gene: TRBJ1-2; abundance: .; d_gene: TRBD1; v_gene: TRBV5-1; CDR3nt: TGCGCCAGCAGCCCAATGGGACAGGGGGCTCTGGACTACACCTTC; CDR3aa: CASSPMGQGALDYTF
len: 16; j_gene: TRBJ1-5; abundance: .; d_gene: TRBD1; v_gene: TRBV19; CDR3nt: TGTGCCAGTACCCCAACCTCCAGGGGGGACAATCAGCCCCAGCATTTT; CDR3aa: CASTPTSRGDNQPQHF
len: 16; j_gene: TRBJ2-1; abundance: .; d_gene: TRBD2; v_gene: TRBV19; CDR3nt: TGTGCCAGTAGCCTGACTAGCGGGGTATCCTACAATGAGCAGTTCTTC; CDR3aa: CASSLTSGVSYNEQFF
len: 15; j_gene: TRBJ1-4; abundance: .; d_gene: .; v_gene: TRBV25-1; CDR3nt: TGTGCCAGCAGTGAATCCGCGGGCGCAGGTGGAAAACTGTTTTTT; CDR3aa: CASSESAGAGGKLFF
len: 12; j_gene: TRBJ2-7; abundance: once; d_gene: TRBD2; v_gene: TRBV6-5; CDR3nt: TGTGCCAGCATTTCCGGGGGGAACGAGCAGTACTTC; CDR3aa: CASISGGNEQYF
len: 14; j_gene: TRBJ1-6; abundance: .; d_gene: TRBD1; v_gene: TRBV18; CDR3nt: TGTGCCAGCTCACCATCCGGACAGGGGGCAGCCCTCCACTTT; CDR3aa: CASSPSGQGAALHF
len: 15; j_gene: TRBJ1-5; abundance: .; d_gene: .; v_gene: TRBV6-1; CDR3nt: TGTGCCAGCAGTGAACAGGGTTATAGCAATCAGCCCCAGCATTTT; CDR3aa: CASSEQGYSNQPQHF
len: 14; j_gene: TRBJ2-7; abundance: .; d_gene: TRBD1; v_gene: TRBV18; CDR3nt: TGTGCCAGCTCACCACAGGGGGCTGGCTACGAGCAGTACTTC; CDR3aa: CASSPQGAGYEQYF
len: 14; j_gene: TRBJ2-5; abundance: .; d_gene: TRBD1; v_gene: TRBV9; CDR3nt: TGTGCCAGCAGCGTATTCGGACAGGGAGAGACCCAGTACTTC; CDR3aa: CASSVFGQGETQYF
len: 15; j_gene: TRBJ1-3; abundance: once; d_gene: .; v_gene: TRBV7-6; CDR3nt: TGTGCCGGCAGCTTAGGGAATGCGGTTGGAAACACCATATATTTT; CDR3aa: CAGSLGNAVGNTIYF